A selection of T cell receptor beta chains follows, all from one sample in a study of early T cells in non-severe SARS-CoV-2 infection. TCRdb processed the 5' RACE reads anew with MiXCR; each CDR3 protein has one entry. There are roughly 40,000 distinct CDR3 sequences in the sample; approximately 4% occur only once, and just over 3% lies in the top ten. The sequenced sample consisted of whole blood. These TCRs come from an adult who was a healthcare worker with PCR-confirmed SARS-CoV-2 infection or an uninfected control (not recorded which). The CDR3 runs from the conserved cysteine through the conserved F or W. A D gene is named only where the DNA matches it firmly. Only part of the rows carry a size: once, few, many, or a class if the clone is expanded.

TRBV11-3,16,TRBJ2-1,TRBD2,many,TGTGCCAGCAGCCCACCACAGACTAGCGGCCACAATGAGCAGTTCTTC,CASSPPQTSGHNEQFF
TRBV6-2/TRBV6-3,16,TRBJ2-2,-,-,TGTGCCAGCAGTTACTCGTCGGGACTCGCCACCGGGGAGCTGTTTTTT,CASSYSSGLATGELFF
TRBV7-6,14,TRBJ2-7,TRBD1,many,TGTGCCAGCAGCCCCGGACAGGTCCGGGACGAGCAGTACTTC,CASSPGQVRDEQYF
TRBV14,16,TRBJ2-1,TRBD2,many,TGTGCCAGCAGCCAGTGGTTCGGGACTAGCAACAATGAGCAGTTCTTC,CASSQWFGTSNNEQFF
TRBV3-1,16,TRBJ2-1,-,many,TGTGCCAGCAGCCAGGTCCGGGCCGTTATCTACAATGAGCAGTTCTTC,CASSQVRAVIYNEQFF
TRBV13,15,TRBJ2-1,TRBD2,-,TGTGCCAGCAGCTCCCTAGCGGGAGGGCCCAATGAGCAGTTCTTC,CASSSLAGGPNEQFF
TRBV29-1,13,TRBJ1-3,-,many,TGCAGCGTTCTTGACAGCTCTGGAAACACCATATATTTT,CSVLDSSGNTIYF
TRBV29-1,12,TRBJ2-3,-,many,TGCAGCGTTGGGGGGGGCACAGATACGCAGTATTTT,CSVGGGTDTQYF
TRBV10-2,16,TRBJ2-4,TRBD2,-,TGCGCCAGCGGCGGGACTAGCTTGCTAGCCAAAAACATTCAGTACTTC,CASGGTSLLAKNIQYF
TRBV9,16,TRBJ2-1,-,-,TGTGCCAGCAGCGATAGGACCGCACTGAACTACAATGAGCAGTTCTTC,CASSDRTALNYNEQFF
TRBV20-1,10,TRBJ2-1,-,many,TGCAGTGCTAGGGGGGATGAGCAGTTCTTC,CSARGDEQFF
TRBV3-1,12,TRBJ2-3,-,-,TGTGCCAGCAGCCAAGTTAGACATACGCAGTATTTT,CASSQVRHTQYF
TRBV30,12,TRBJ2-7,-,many,TGTGCCTGGAGTGTATGGGGGGCGGAGCGGTACTTC,CAWSVWGAERYF
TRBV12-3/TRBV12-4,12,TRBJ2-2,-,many,TGTGCCAGCAGAACCTACCCCGGGGAGCTGTTTTTT,CASRTYPGELFF
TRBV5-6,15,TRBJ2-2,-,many,TGTGCCAGCAGCTCGGGATTTCCGAACACCGGGGAGCTGTTTTTT,CASSSGFPNTGELFF
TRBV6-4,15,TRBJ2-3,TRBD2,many,TGTGCCAGCAGTGAGTCTGGGGGGGGCACAGATACGCAGTATTTT,CASSESGGGTDTQYF
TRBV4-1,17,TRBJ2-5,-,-,TGCGCCAGCAGCCTCCTCCTCCGGCGGCGGGGGCCAGAGACCCAGTACTTC,CASSLLLRRRGPETQYF
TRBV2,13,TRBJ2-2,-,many,TGTGCCAGCAGCGAGAACGCGCCCGGGGAGCTGTTTTTT,CASSENAPGELFF
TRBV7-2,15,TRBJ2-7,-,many,TGTGCCAGCAGCTCCGGGGAGCCCAAGATGTACGAGCAGTACTTC,CASSSGEPKMYEQYF
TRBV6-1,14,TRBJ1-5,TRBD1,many,TGTGCCAGCAGTGAAGAGGACAGGTTTCAGCCCCAGCATTTT,CASSEEDRFQPQHF
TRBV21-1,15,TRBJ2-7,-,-,TGTGCCAGCAGCAAAGCAAACCGGATGAATTACGAGCAGTACTTC,CASSKANRMNYEQYF
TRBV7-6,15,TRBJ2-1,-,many,TGTGCCAGCAGCATCGACGGAAGACCGTACAATGAGCAGTTCTTC,CASSIDGRPYNEQFF
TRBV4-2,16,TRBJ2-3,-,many,TGTGCCAGCAGCCAAGATCATGTGTGGGAAACAGATACGCAGTATTTT,CASSQDHVWETDTQYF
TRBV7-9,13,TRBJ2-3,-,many,TGTGCCAGCAGCTTTTCGGCGGAGGATACGCAGTATTTT,CASSFSAEDTQYF
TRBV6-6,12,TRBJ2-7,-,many,TGTGCCAGCAGGTCTAAGGCGGGGGAGCAGTACTTC,CASRSKAGEQYF
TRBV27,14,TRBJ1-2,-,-,TGTGCCAGCAGTCCGGGACCGCCGCCTTATGGCTACACCTTC,CASSPGPPPYGYTF
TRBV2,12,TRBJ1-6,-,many,TGTGCCAGCAGTCTTAACAGGGAGATGCTCCACTTT,CASSLNREMLHF
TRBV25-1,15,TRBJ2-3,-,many,TGTGCCAGCAGTGAAGCGGGGACCCTGGTAGATACGCAGTATTTT,CASSEAGTLVDTQYF
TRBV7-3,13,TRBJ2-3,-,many,TGTGCCAGCAGCCGCAGCGGGACAGATACGCAGTATTTT,CASSRSGTDTQYF
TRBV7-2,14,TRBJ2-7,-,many,TGTGCCAGCAGCTTAGGACTACTTTTTGAGGAGCAGTACTTC,CASSLGLLFEEQYF
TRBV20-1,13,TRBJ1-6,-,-,TGCAGTGCTAGCAGGGCAGGGGCTTCACCCCTCCACTTT,CSASRAGASPLHF
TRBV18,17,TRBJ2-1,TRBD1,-,TGTGCCAGCTCCCGCTCAGAGCAGGGGGCAGGCTACAATGAGCAGTTCTTC,CASSRSEQGAGYNEQFF
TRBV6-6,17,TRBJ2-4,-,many,TGTGCCAGCAGTTACTCATGGCGGGGCCTAGCCAAAAACATTCAGTACTTC,CASSYSWRGLAKNIQYF
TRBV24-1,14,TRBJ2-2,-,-,TGTGCCACCAGAGGTAGCGTTCCCCCAGGGGAGCTGTTTTTT,CATRGSVPPGELFF
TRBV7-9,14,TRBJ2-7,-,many,TGTGCCAGCAGCCCGACTAGTCAGCGGTACGAGCAGTACTTC,CASSPTSQRYEQYF
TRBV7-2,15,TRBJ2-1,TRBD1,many,TGTGCCAGCAGTGAGACAGGGGAATCCTACAATGAGCAGTTCTTC,CASSETGESYNEQFF
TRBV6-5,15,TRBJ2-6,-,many,TGTGCCAGCAGTGAGGGGGTTGCTGGGGCCAACGTCCTGACTTTC,CASSEGVAGANVLTF
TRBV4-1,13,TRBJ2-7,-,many,TGCGCCAGCAGAAGGGCAGGTACAGACGAGCAGTACTTC,CASRRAGTDEQYF
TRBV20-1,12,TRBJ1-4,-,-,TGCAGAGCCAAGGGAAGGGGGGGTGTGCTGTTTTTT,CRAKGRGGVLFF
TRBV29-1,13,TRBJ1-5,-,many,TGCAGCGTTAATACAGGGCTTGGTCAGCCCCAGCATTTT,CSVNTGLGQPQHF
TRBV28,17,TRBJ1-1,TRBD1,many,TGTGCCAGCAGTTCCCTGACAGGGTTGGGAAGGAGCACTGAAGCTTTCTTT,CASSSLTGLGRSTEAFF
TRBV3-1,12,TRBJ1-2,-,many,TGTGCCAGCAGCCAACAAGTATATGGCTACACCTTC,CASSQQVYGYTF
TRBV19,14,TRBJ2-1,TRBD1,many,TGTGCCAGTAAGGTGGGGACAGGATACAATGAGCAGTTCTTC,CASKVGTGYNEQFF
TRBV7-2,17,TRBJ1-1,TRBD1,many,TGTGCCAGCAGCTTAGCACAGGGGTCGATGCTGAACACTGAAGCTTTCTTT,CASSLAQGSMLNTEAFF
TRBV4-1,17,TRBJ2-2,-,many,TGCGCCAGCAGCCAGAGGAGGGGCGGTACGAACACCGGGGAGCTGTTTTTT,CASSQRRGGTNTGELFF
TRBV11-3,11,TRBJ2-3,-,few,TGTGCCTCCTCAGCGACAGATACGCAGTATTTT,CASSATDTQYF
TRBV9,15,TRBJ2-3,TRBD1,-,TGTGCCAGCAGCGGGCCGGGACAGGTCTCAGATACGCAGTATTTT,CASSGPGQVSDTQYF
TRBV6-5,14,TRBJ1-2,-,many,TGTGCCAGCAGCCGGACATTTCCCAACTATGGCTACACCTTC,CASSRTFPNYGYTF
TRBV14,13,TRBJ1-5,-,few,TGTGCCAGCAGCGTACGGGAACATCAGCCCCAGCATTTT,CASSVREHQPQHF
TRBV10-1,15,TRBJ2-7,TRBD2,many,TGCGCCAGCAGTGAGTCGATCGGGAGGGCGGCCGAGCAGTACTTC,CASSESIGRAAEQYF
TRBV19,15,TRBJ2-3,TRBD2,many,TGTGCCAGTAGTGTAGGGACTAGCAGGACAGATACGCAGTATTTT,CASSVGTSRTDTQYF